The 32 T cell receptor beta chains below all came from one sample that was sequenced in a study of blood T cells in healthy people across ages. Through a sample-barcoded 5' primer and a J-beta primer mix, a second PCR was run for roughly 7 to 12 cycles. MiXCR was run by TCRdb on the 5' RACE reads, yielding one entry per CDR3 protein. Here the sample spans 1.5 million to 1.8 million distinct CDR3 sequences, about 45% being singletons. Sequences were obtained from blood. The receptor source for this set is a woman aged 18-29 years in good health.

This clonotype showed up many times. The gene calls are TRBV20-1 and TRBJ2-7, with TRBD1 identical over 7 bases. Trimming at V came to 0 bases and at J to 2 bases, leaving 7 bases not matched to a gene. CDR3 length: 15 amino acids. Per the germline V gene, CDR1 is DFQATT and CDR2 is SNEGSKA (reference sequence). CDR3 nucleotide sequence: TGCAGTGCTAGAGACCTACAGGGGAAGGCCTACGAGCAGTACTTC. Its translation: CSARDLQGKAYEQYF.

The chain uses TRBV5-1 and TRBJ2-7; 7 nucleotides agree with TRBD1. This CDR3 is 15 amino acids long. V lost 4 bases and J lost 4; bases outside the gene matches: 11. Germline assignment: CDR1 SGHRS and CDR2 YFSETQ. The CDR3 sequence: CASSRTGTEYYEQYF. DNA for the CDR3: TGCGCCAGCAGCAGAACCGGGACAGAATATTACGAGCAGTACTTC. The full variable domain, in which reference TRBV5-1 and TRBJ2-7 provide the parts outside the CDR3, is KAGVTQTPRYLIKTRGQQVTLSCSPISGHRSVSWYQQTPGQGLQFLFEYFSETQRNKGNFPGRFSGRQFSNSRSEMNVSTLELGDSALYLCASSRTGTEYYEQYFGPGTRLTVT.

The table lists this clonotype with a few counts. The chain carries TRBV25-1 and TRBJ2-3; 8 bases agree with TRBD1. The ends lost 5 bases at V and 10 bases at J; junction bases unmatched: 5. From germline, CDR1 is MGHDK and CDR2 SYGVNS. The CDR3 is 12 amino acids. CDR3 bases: TGTGCCAGCAGTACACGGACAGGGCCGCAGTATTTT. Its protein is CASSTRTGPQYF.

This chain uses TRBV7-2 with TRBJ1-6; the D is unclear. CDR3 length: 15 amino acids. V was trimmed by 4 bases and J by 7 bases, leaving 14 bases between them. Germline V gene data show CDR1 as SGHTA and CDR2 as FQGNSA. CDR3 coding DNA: TGTGCCAGCAGCTCGCCGACAAAAAGAAATTCACCCCTCCACTTT. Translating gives CASSSPTKRNSPLHF.

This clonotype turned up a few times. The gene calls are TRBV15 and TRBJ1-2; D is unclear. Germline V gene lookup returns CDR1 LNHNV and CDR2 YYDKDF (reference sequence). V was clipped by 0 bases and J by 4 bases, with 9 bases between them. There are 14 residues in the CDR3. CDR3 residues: CATSRDRQAYGYTF. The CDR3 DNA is TGTGCCACCAGCAGAGATCGGCAGGCCTATGGCTACACCTTC.

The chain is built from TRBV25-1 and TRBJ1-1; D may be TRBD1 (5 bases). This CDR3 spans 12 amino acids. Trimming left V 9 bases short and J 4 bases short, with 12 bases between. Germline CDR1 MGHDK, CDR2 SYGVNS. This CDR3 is CARGELTTEAFF. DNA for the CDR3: TGTGCCAGAGGGGAGTTGACCACTGAAGCTTTCTTT.

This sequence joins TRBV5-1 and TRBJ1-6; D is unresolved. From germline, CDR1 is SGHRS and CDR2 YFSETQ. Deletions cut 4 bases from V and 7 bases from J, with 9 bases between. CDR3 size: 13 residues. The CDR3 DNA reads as TGCGCCAGCAGCCCGGTGGGGAATTCACCCCTCCACTTT. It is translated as CASSPVGNSPLHF.

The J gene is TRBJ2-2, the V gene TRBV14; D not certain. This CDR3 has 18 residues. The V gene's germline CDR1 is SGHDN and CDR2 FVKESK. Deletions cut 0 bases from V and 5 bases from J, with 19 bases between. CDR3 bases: TGTGCCAGCAGCCAAGATCTTGGATCGGCCTCAAGGACCGGGGAGCTGTTTTTT. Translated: CASSQDLGSASRTGELFF.

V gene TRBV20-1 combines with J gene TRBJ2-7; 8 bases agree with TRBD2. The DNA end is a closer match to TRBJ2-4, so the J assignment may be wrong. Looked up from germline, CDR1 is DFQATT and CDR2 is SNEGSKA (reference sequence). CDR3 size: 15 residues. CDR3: CSARVGRGGQNIQYF. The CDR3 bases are TGCAGTGCTAGAGTGGGACGGGGGGGTCAAAACATTCAGTACTTC.

CDR3: CASRWTGDFTDTQYF. The CDR3, as DNA: TGCGCCAGCAGGTGGACAGGGGACTTCACAGATACGCAGTATTTT. The V gene is TRBV5-1, the J gene TRBJ2-3, with TRBD1 matching 9 bases. V was pared by 5 bases and J by 2 bases, with 6 bases of the junction left unmatched. The CDR3 sequence is 15 residues long. Germline CDR1 and CDR2: SGHRS and YFSETQ.

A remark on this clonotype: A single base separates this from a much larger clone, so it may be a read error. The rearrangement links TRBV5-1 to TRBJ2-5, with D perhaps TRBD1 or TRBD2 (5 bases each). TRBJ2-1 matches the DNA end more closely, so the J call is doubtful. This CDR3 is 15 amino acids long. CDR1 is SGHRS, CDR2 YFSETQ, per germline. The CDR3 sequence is CASSYSGTIQETQFF. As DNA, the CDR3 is TGCGCCAGCAGTTACTCCGGGACGATCCAAGAGACCCAGTTCTTC.

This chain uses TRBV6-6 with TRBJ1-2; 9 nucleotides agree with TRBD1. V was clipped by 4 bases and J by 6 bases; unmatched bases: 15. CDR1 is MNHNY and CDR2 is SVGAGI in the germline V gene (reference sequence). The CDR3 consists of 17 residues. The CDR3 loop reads CASSSYRGQDFGDGYTF. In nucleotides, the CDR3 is TGTGCCAGCAGTTCTTACAGGGGGCAAGACTTTGGCGATGGCTACACCTTC.

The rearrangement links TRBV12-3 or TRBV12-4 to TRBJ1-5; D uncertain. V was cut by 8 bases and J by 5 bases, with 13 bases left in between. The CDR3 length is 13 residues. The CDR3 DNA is TGTGCCAGCGGCGACGGCCGAGATCAGCCCCAGCATTTT. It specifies CASGDGRDQPQHF.

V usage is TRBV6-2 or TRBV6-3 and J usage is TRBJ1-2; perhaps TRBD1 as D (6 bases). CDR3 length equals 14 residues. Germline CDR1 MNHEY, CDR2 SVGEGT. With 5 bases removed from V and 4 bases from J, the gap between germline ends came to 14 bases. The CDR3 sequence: CASSPTGSGYGYTF. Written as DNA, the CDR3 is TGTGCCAGCAGTCCCACAGGGTCCGGCTATGGCTACACCTTC.

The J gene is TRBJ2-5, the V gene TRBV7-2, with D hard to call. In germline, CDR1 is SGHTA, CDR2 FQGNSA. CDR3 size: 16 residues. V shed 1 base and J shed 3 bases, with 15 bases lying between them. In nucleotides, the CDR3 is TGTGCCAGCAGCTTAGTGCGCTCTAGTACCAAAGAGACCCAGTACTTC. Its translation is CASSLVRSSTKETQYF.

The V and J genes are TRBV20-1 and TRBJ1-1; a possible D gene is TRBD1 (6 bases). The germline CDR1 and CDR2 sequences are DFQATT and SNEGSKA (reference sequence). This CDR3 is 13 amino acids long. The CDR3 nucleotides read TGCAGGGCCGTAGGGGGGGCCTTTATTGAAGCTTTCTTT. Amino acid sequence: CRAVGGAFIEAFF.

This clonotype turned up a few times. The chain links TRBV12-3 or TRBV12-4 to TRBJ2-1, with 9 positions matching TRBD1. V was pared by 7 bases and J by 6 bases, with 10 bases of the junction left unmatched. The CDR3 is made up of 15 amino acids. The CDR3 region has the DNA TGTGCCAGCAATTACCCGGGACAGGGTTTCAATGAGCAGTTCTTC. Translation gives CASNYPGQGFNEQFF.

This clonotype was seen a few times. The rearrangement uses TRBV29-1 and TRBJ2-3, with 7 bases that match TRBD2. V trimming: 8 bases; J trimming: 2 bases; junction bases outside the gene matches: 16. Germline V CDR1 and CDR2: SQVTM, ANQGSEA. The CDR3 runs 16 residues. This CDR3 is CSIRTRGRLTTDTQYF. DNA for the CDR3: TGCAGCATCCGGACTAGGGGACGTCTAACCACAGATACGCAGTATTTT.

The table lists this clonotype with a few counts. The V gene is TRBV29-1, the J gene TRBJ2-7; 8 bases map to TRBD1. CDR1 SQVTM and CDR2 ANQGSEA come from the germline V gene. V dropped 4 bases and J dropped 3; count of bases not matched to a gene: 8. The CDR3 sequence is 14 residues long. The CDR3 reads CSVGQGRGRYEQYF. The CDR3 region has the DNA TGCAGCGTTGGACAGGGGCGAGGTCGCTACGAGCAGTACTTC.

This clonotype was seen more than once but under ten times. CDR3 in DNA: TGCGCCAGCAGCCAAGGGTTTTCGGGGTACGAGCAGTACTTC. Translation: CASSQGFSGYEQYF. The V gene is TRBV4-1, the J gene TRBJ2-7; D might be TRBD2 (5 bases). Between the trimmed V and J ends, which lost 1 base and 4 bases, there was a span of 11 bases. The CDR3 covers 14 residues. Germline loops: CDR1 MGHRA, CDR2 YSYEKL.

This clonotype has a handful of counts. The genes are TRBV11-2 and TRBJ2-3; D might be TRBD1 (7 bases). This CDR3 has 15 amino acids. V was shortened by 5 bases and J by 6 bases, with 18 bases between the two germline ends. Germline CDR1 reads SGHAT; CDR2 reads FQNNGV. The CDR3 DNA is TGTGCCAGCAGCCCCGAGGGCAGGGGGGAGGATACGCAGTATTTT. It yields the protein CASSPEGRGEDTQYF.

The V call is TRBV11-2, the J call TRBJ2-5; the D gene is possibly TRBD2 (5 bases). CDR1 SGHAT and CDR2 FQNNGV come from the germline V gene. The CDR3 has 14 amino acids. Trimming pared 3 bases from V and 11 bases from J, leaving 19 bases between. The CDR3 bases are TGTGCCAGCAGCTTGAACGCCGTCCCTACGGGGCAGTACTTC. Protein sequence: CASSLNAVPTGQYF. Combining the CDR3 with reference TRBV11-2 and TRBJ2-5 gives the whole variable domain EAGVAQSPRYKIIEKRQSVAFWCNPISGHATLYWYQQILGQGPKLLIQFQNNGVVDDSQLPKDRFSAERLKGVDSTLKIQPAKLEDSAVYLCASSLNAVPTGQYFGPGTRLLVL.

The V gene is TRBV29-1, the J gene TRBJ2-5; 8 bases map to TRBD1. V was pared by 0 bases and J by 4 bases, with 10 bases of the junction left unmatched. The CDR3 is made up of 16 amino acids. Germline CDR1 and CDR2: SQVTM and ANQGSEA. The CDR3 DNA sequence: TGCAGCGTTGAAGATCCCACCGGACAGGGAGGAGAGACCCAGTACTTC. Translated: CSVEDPTGQGGETQYF.

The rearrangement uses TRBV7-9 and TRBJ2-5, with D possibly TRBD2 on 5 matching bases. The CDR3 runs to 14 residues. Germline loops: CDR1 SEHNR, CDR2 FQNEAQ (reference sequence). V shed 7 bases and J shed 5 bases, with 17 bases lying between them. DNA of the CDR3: TGTGCCAGCACCTCTAGTTGGGGAGTGGAGACCCAGTACTTC. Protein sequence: CASTSSWGVETQYF.

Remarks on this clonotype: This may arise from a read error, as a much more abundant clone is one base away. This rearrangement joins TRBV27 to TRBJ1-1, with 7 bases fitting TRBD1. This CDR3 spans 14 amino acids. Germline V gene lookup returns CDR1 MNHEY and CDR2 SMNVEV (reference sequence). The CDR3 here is CAGSLRQGNTEAFF. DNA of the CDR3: TGTGCCGGCAGTTTAAGACAGGGGAACACTGAAGCTTTCTTT.

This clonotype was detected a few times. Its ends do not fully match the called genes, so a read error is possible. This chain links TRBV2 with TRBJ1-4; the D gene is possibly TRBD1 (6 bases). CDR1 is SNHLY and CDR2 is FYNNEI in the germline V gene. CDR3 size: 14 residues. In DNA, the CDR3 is TGTGCCAGCAGTGATCAGGGGCGAAATGAAAAGCTGTTTTTT. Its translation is CASSDQGRNEKLFF.

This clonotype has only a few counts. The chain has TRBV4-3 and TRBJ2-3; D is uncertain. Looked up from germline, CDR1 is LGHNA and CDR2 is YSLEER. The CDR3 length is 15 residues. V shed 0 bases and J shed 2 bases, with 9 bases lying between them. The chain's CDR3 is CASSQDRATTDTQYF. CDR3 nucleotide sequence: TGCGCCAGCAGCCAAGATCGGGCTACCACAGATACGCAGTATTTT.

In DNA, the CDR3 is TGTGCCAGCAGCAACCCCCTGATTGGGAAGAGCACAGATACGCAGTATTTT. It is translated as CASSNPLIGKSTDTQYF. This chain connects TRBV28 to TRBJ2-3, with D unclear. The germline gives CDR1 MDHEN, CDR2 SYDVKM. The CDR3 covers 17 residues. The V gene lost 6 bases and the J gene lost 0 bases, with 19 bases spanning the gap.

CDR3 bases: TGTGCCAGCAGACCCGGGAACTCTGGAAACACCATATATTTT. This codes for CASRPGNSGNTIYF. This sequence joins TRBV7-2 and TRBJ1-3; the D is unclear. Germline assignment: CDR1 SGHTA and CDR2 FQGNSA. V lost 6 bases, J lost 0 bases, and 9 bases lay in between. The CDR3 loop spans 14 amino acids.

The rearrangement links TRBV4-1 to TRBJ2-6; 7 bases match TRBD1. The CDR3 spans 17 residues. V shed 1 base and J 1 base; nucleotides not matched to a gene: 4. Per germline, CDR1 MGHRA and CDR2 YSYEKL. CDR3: CASSQVLTGSGANVLTF. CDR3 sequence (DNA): TGCGCCAGCAGCCAAGTGCTGACAGGGTCTGGGGCCAACGTCCTGACTTTC.

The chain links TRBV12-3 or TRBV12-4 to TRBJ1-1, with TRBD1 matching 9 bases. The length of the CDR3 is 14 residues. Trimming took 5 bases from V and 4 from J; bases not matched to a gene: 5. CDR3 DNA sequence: TGTGCCAGCAGTCCGATGACAGGGGGCACTGAAGCTTTCTTT. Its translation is CASSPMTGGTEAFF.

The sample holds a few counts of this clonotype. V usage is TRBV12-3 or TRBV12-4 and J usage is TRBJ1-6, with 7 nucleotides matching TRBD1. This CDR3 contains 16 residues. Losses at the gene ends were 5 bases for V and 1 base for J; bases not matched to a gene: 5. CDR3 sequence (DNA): TGTGCCAGCAGTCCGACAGGGTTATCCTATAATTCACCCCTCCACTTT. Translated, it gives CASSPTGLSYNSPLHF.